This T cell receptor beta chain was identified in a study of CD8 T cells in Susac syndrome (dated by TCRdb to the late 2010s). For the study in its entirety: Whether CD8+ T cell activation and differentiation in Susac syndrome was antigen driven was tested using repertoire sequencing. The clonality of the CD8+ T cell repertoire was compared across 11 to 12 healthy donors, roughly 14 Susac syndrome patients and around 15 multiple sclerosis patients.

RNA was extracted with the RNeasy kit and 0.5 to 1 ug was reverse transcribed using random hexamers. The immunoSEQ multiplex PCR assay, which covers 54 Vbeta and 13 Jbeta segments, was used to amplify TCR beta CDR3 regions. Bias from PCR amplification was corrected by using a synthetic template baseline for primer optimization and for computational correction. The published analysis was carried out like this. Only productive sequences were kept, with reads annotated to V, D and J genes according to IMGT and analyzed in immunoSEQ Analyzer. Clonality was computed as one minus Shannon entropy normalized by log2 of the number of productive unique sequences. For each patient and control, public and private clones were evaluated among the 100 most prevalent clones. Clones were defined as Susac-specific when absent from the healthy and MS cohorts, from approximately 970 published viral clones and from other ImmuneACCESS disease sequences. TCRdb handled the public reads itself, with Q25 trimming in fastp and clone calling in MiXCR, and kept productive beta chains. Rows are unified per CDR3 protein, each entry keeping the most common DNA and genes. The V and J calls and clone size come from TCRdb's table, not from the authors' own analysis. The sample table records some 300,000 distinct CDR3 sequences; about 88% of these occur just once. The ten largest clones add up to over 0.09% of the sample.

Relative to germline, V is 1 base shorter and J is 5 bases shorter, with 11 bases between their ends. Looking up the germline V gene (reference sequence) yields CDR1 MNHEY and CDR2 SMNVEV. The CDR3 runs 15 amino acids, cysteine and phenylalanine included. Only the CDR3 region is kept as DNA, spanning 45 bases read in frame from base 1. High-throughput TCR beta sequencing profiled peripheral blood CD8+ and CD4+ T cells from healthy donors, Susac syndrome patients and multiple sclerosis patients. Multiple sclerosis controls were treatment-naive patients with stable or active relapsing-remitting disease fulfilling revised McDonald criteria. CD8+ TEMRA cells were enriched by FACS, while bulk CD8+ and CD4+ T cells were purified by magnetic negative isolation. Blood was drawn into EDTA tubes, processed within 24 hours, and PBMCs were isolated by density gradient centrifugation. PBMCs intended for TCR sequencing were frozen in liquid nitrogen and were later thawed in a 37 degrees C water bath. Purity of sorted or isolated CD4+, CD8+ and CD8+ TEMRA cells was at least 90%.

On this clonotype itself: Its binding antigen is unknown. No base quality information exists; no much larger clone differs at one position.

Results the study describes overall, beyond this receptor: The number of individuals in the TCR sequencing and HLA analysis was acknowledged as relatively small.

The chain uses TRBV27 and TRBJ2-2; TRBD2 might be the D gene, on 6 matching bases. Sample: CD8+ T cells from PBMCs. This receptor was taken from a human donor with multiple sclerosis. In nucleotide form, the sequence is TGTGCCAGCAGTTTATTTTCGGGAGTTACCGGGGAGCTGTTTTTT. The translation is CASSLFSGVTGELFF.